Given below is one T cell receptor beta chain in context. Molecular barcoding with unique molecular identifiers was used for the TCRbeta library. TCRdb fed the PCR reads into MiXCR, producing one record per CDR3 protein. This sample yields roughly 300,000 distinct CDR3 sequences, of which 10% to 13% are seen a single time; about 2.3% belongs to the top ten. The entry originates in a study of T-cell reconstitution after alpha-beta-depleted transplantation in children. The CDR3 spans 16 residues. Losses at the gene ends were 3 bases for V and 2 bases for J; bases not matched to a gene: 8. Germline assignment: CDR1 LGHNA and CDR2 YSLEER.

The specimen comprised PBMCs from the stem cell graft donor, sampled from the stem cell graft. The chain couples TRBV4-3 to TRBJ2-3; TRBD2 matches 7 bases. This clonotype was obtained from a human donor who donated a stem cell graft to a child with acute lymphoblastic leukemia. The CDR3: CASSHRPSGPTDTQYF. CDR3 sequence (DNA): TGCGCCAGCAGCCACCGCCCTAGCGGACCCACAGATACGCAGTATTTT.